Presented here are 28 T cell receptor beta chains from one specimen sequenced in a study of blood T cells in healthy people across ages. Then a second PCR, running roughly 7 to 12 cycles, was carried out with a sample-barcoded 5' primer and a J-beta primer mix. TCRdb independently ran MiXCR on the 5' RACE reads; one entry per CDR3 protein. The sample consists of under 800,000 distinct CDR3 sequences, roughly 21% of them appearing once. Sequenced input: blood. The receptors shown here come from a man in his sixties or seventies in good health.

This chain uses TRBV5-1 with TRBJ2-1, with D hard to call. V lost 0 bases, J lost 2 bases, and 6 bases lay in between. The CDR3 is made up of 14 amino acids. The germline gives CDR1 SGHRS, CDR2 YFSETQ. The CDR3 DNA reads as TGCGCCAGCAGCTTGGACCAGACCTACAATGAGCAGTTCTTC. Its translation: CASSLDQTYNEQFF.

This clonotype was picked up a small number of times. The chain is built from TRBV28 and TRBJ1-1, with D unresolved. The CDR3 is 16 amino acids. Trimming pared 2 bases from V and 0 bases from J, leaving 13 bases between. The germline CDR1 and CDR2 sequences are MDHEN and SYDVKM. Written as DNA, the CDR3 is TGTGCCAGCAGTTTAATTTCTCCGGGTTTGAACACTGAAGCTTTCTTT. This sequence encodes CASSLISPGLNTEAFF.

The chain joins TRBV12-3 or TRBV12-4 to TRBJ2-5, with TRBD2 matching 11 bases. Near its end, the DNA agrees better with TRBJ2-7, so the J call may be wrong. CDR3 length: 15 amino acids. The CDR3: CASSRTSGRSYEQYF. The CDR3 DNA follows: TGTGCCAGCAGCCGAACTAGCGGGAGATCCTACGAGCAGTACTTC.

The table lists this clonotype with a count of one. It may be a read error: a sequence one base away is much more abundant. The V and J genes are TRBV2 and TRBJ2-5; a possible D gene is TRBD2 (5 bases). CDR3 length equals 11 residues. Germline V CDR1 and CDR2: SNHLY, FYNNEI. DNA for the CDR3: TGTACCAGCATCGAGGGAGAGACCCAGTACTTC. This translates into CTSIEGETQYF.

With respect to this clonotype: One end of the junction is discordant with germline, which a read error may explain. The chain joins TRBV7-7 to TRBJ2-5; 7 bases map to TRBD2. This CDR3 spans 14 amino acids. CDR1 is SSHAT, CDR2 FNYEAQ, per germline (reference sequence). CDR3 DNA sequence: TGTGCTAGCAGCGCCTTAGCGGGTCTTGAGGCCCAGTACTTC. Encoded protein: CASSALAGLEAQYF.

The V and J genes are TRBV5-1 and TRBJ2-5; no clear D. The J call may be mistaken, given a closer DNA end match to TRBJ2-7. Germline V CDR1 and CDR2: SGHRS, YFSETQ. The CDR3 loop spans 12 amino acids. CDR3: CARRGWAYEQYF. CDR3 coding DNA: TGCGCCAGGCGCGGTTGGGCCTACGAGCAGTACTTC.

This chain connects TRBV7-9 to TRBJ1-2; D ambiguous. Germline values: CDR1 SEHNR, CDR2 FQNEAQ (reference sequence). V dropped 5 bases and J dropped 6 bases, with 13 bases sitting between them. This CDR3 region has 13 residues. The CDR3 protein is CASSLPLGNGYTF. CDR3 nucleotide sequence: TGTGCCAGCAGCCTACCCTTGGGGAATGGCTACACCTTC.

This clonotype was observed many times. CDR3 bases: TGTGCCAGCAGTTTGGGTAATGGAGCTCCCCAAGAGACCCAGTACTTC. This gives the protein CASSLGNGAPQETQYF. The chain recombines TRBV28 with TRBJ2-5, with D uncertain. Germline lookup yields CDR1 MDHEN and CDR2 SYDVKM. The CDR3 covers 16 residues. V was pared by 3 bases and J by 1 base, with 15 bases between.

This chain links TRBV7-2 with TRBJ2-7; TRBD2 matches 9 bases. J was trimmed by 6 bases and V by 5 bases; bases with no gene match: 11. Per germline, CDR1 SGHTA and CDR2 FQGNSA. CDR3 size: 15 residues. CDR3 in DNA: TGTGCCAGCAGCCTGATAGCGGGAGAGGCGGGCGAGCAGTACTTC. Its protein product is CASSLIAGEAGEQYF.

The chain couples TRBV6-5 to TRBJ2-5; TRBD1 might be the D (5 bases). This CDR3 has 14 amino acids. Germline values: CDR1 MNHEY, CDR2 SVGAGI. V lost 5 bases, J lost 5 bases, and 15 bases lay in between. CDR3 bases: TGTGCCAGCAGTCCAATCGCAGGGTCGGAGACCCAGTACTTC. Its translation is CASSPIAGSETQYF.

This clonotype was found a few times. V usage is TRBV5-1 and J usage is TRBJ2-1, with TRBD2 matching over 8 bases. J lost 8 bases, V lost 0 bases, and 4 bases had no gene match. This CDR3 region has 14 residues. Germline V CDR1 and CDR2: SGHRS, YFSETQ. The CDR3 region has the DNA TGCGCCAGCAGCTTGGCAGCGGGGGTGGATGAGCAGTTCTTC. Translation: CASSLAAGVDEQFF.

The gene calls are TRBV12-3 or TRBV12-4 and TRBJ2-5; D call uncertain. Trimming shortened V by 7 bases and J by 2 bases, and 11 bases separated the two germline ends. The CDR3 runs to 13 residues. As DNA, the CDR3 is TGTGCCAGCAATTTGGACCCACAAGAGACCCAGTACTTC. It translates to CASNLDPQETQYF.

V usage is TRBV20-1 and J usage is TRBJ1-2; TRBD1 is a possible D gene (6 bases). In germline, CDR1 is DFQATT, CDR2 SNEGSKA (reference sequence). The CDR3 is 14 amino acids. Trimming took off 3 bases at V and 8 bases at J, with 19 bases between the two ends. This CDR3 reads CSASPGAVTAGYTF. In nucleotides, the CDR3 is TGCAGTGCTAGTCCAGGGGCGGTGACTGCCGGCTACACCTTC.

This clonotype appeared a few times. This sequence joins TRBV7-2 and TRBJ2-3, with 8 bases lining up with TRBD2. V was pared by 1 base and J by 4 bases, with 7 bases of the junction left unmatched. CDR3 size: 16 residues. The germline gives CDR1 SGHTA, CDR2 FQGNSA. CDR3 sequence (DNA): TGTGCCAGCAGCTTAGGTTCTAGCGGGTTCGCAGATACGCAGTATTTT. This translates into CASSLGSSGFADTQYF.

The chain carries TRBV6-1 and TRBJ2-7; D not certain. The CDR3 is 11 amino acids. V dropped 3 bases and J dropped 7 bases, with 7 bases sitting between them. CDR1 is MNHNS, CDR2 SASEGT, per germline. The DNA of the CDR3 is TGTGCCAGCAGTGATGTCCTGGAGCAGTACTTC. It specifies CASSDVLEQYF.

The rearrangement joins TRBV13 to TRBJ2-7, with a possible D match to TRBD2 (5 bases). The V end was cut by 2 bases, the J end by 5 bases, with 25 bases between. CDR3 length: 18 amino acids. The germline gives CDR1 PRHDT, CDR2 FYEKMQ (reference sequence). The CDR3 nucleotides are TGTGCCAGCAGCTTACGTGGGAGAACCCGGGTAACACCAAACGAGCAGTACTTC. Translation gives CASSLRGRTRVTPNEQYF.

This clonotype has more than one count but fewer than ten. V gene TRBV5-1 combines with J gene TRBJ2-5; a weak D match, TRBD2 (7 bases). Germline CDR1 reads SGHRS; CDR2 reads YFSETQ. The CDR3 covers 16 residues. Between the trimmed V and J ends, which lost 0 bases and 2 bases, there was a span of 14 bases. CDR3 protein: CASSLAGGLGQETQYF. The CDR3 nucleotides read TGCGCCAGCAGCTTGGCCGGGGGGCTCGGGCAAGAGACCCAGTACTTC.

This clonotype was observed a few times. The rearrangement joins TRBV7-8 to TRBJ2-5; TRBD2 matches at 10 bases. The last part of the DNA fits TRBJ2-1 better; the J call may be wrong. Germline V lookup: CDR1 SGHVS, CDR2 FQNEAQ. This CDR3 region has 13 residues. CDR3 nucleotide sequence: TGTGCCAGCAGCTTAGCAGCGGGAGGGGAGCAGTTCTTC. Its translation: CASSLAAGGEQFF.

This clonotype is a singleton in its sample. The chain couples TRBV12-3 or TRBV12-4 to TRBJ2-3; D is uncertain. The CDR3 is made up of 12 amino acids. The germline V and J ends were trimmed by 3 bases and 6 bases, with 7 bases remaining between them. CDR3 amino acids: CASSFFGDTQYF. The CDR3 DNA follows: TGTGCCAGCAGTTTTTTCGGGGATACGCAGTATTTT.

This clonotype was counted a few times. V gene TRBV28 combines with J gene TRBJ2-7; 7 bases align to TRBD2. The germline V gene encodes CDR1 MDHEN and CDR2 SYDVKM. V shed 5 bases and J 2 bases; nucleotides not matched to a gene: 6. This CDR3 comprises 14 residues. DNA for the CDR3: TGTGCCAGCAGTCGGATTGGGGGGGCCTACGAGCAGTACTTC. This gives the protein CASSRIGGAYEQYF.

The table lists this clonotype with a few counts. V usage is TRBV4-1 and J usage is TRBJ1-6; 10 bases align to TRBD1. The V gene's germline CDR1 is MGHRA and CDR2 YSYEKL. The V and J ends lost 8 bases and 7 bases, in that order; junction bases with no gene match: 8. CDR3 length: 15 residues. The CDR3 region has the DNA TGCGCCAGCTCTATACCGGGACAGGGGAATTCACCCCTCCACTTT. It translates to CASSIPGQGNSPLHF.

The sample holds a few counts of this clonotype. This chain uses TRBV6-1 with TRBJ2-5; 7 nucleotides line up with TRBD1. The assigned J gene may be wrong: the sequence end matches TRBJ2-7 better. This CDR3 has 14 residues. Germline V gene lookup returns CDR1 MNHNS and CDR2 SASEGT. The CDR3 DNA is TGTGCCAGCGGGCGGACAGGTAGCTCCCTCGAGCAGTACTTC. Translated, it gives CASGRTGSSLEQYF.

This clonotype was detected many times. This chain joins TRBV24-1 and TRBJ2-1, with D unclear. This CDR3 is built from 12 residues. Germline-derived CDR1 and CDR2 are KGHDR and SFDVKD. The V end lost 2 bases, the J end lost 7 bases, and 5 bases lay between the germline ends. Here the CDR3 DNA reads TGTGCCACCAGTGATTCCTTTAATGAGCAGTTCTTC. It codes for CATSDSFNEQFF.

This clonotype was seen more than once but under ten times. This chain uses TRBV3-1 with TRBJ2-5; D assignment may be TRBD1 or TRBD2 (5 bases each). The CDR3 is made up of 13 amino acids. Trimming cost V 2 bases and J 3 bases, with 7 bases left between them. Germline CDR1 LGHDT, CDR2 YNNKEL (reference sequence). The CDR3 nucleotides are TGTGCCAGCAGCCAAAGAGGGGAAGAGACCCAGTACTTC. The encoded protein is CASSQRGEETQYF.

In its sample, this clonotype was seen many times. The rearrangement links TRBV20-1 to TRBJ1-2, with a tentative D call TRBD1 (5 bases). The CDR3 length is 14 residues. Germline V gene lookup returns CDR1 DFQATT and CDR2 SNEGSKA (reference sequence). V shed 6 bases and J shed 3 bases, with 17 bases lying between them. CDR3 nucleotides: TGCAGTGCCCCCTCCGACAGCGGGTACTATGGCTACACCTTC. Translation: CSAPSDSGYYGYTF.

This chain joins TRBV28 and TRBJ2-5, with TRBD2 matching over 10 bases. CDR3 length equals 15 residues. V dropped 10 bases and J dropped 9; count of bases not matched to a gene: 17. The germline V gene has CDR1 MDHEN and CDR2 SYDVKM. CDR3 sequence (DNA): TGTGCCACCATTAATAGCGGGAGGCCACGGGAGGCCCAGTACTTC. It yields the protein CATINSGRPREAQYF.

This clonotype came up many times. V and J are TRBV6-1 and TRBJ2-1; 7 nucleotides agree with TRBD2. The CDR3 covers 16 residues. Germline loops: CDR1 MNHNS, CDR2 SASEGT. V trimming: 7 bases; J trimming: 6 bases; junction bases outside the gene matches: 15. The CDR3 bases are TGTGCCAGCACATCCCTCGCGGGAGCTCCGGGCAATGAGCAGTTCTTC. Encoded protein: CASTSLAGAPGNEQFF.

As regards this clonotype: A read error may account for a junction end that differs from germline. The chain uses TRBV6-2 or TRBV6-3 and TRBJ2-2; 9 nucleotides line up with TRBD1. The CDR3 extends over 16 amino acids. The V gene's germline CDR1 is MNHEY and CDR2 SVGEGT. The CDR3 coding sequence is TGTGCCAGCAGTTACTCTAGACAGGGGGGAGCCGGGGAACTGTTTTTT. Translation: CASSYSRQGGAGELFF.